The 5 T cell receptor beta chains given below trace back to one sample, sequenced in a study of CD8 T cells in ankylosing spondylitis. General study points: Among TCR beta sequences, a motif of roughly 8 highly homologous variants appeared characteristic of ankylosing spondylitis blood.

TCRdb independently ran MiXCR on the 5' RACE reads; one entry per CDR3 protein. The top ten clones hold 13% to 15% of a sample with about 330,000 distinct CDR3 sequences, around 7.6% of them seen once. No antigen is known for these receptors. Sequenced material: blood, either unsorted or a sorted T cell fraction (not recorded which). These receptors all stem from a male donor with ankylosing spondylitis.

This clonotype was detected many times. The V gene is TRBV7-8, the J gene TRBJ2-1; 15 bases are shared with TRBD2. V lost 8 bases, J lost 12 bases, and 11 bases stayed unmatched. The CDR3 loop spans 15 amino acids. Germline CDR1 and CDR2: SGHVS and FQNEAQ. CDR3 protein: CASGVPGLAGGGQFF. In DNA form, the CDR3 reads TGTGCCAGCGGAGTCCCGGGACTAGCGGGAGGTGGGCAGTTCTTC.

This clonotype was seen ten or more times. The J gene is TRBJ2-1, the V gene TRBV10-3; D possibly corresponds to TRBD2 (6 bases). Germline lookup yields CDR1 ENHRY and CDR2 SYGVKD. The CDR3 is 11 amino acids. Deletions cut 6 bases from V and 7 bases from J, with 7 bases between. CDR3: CAIRGGNEQFF. The DNA for the CDR3 is TGTGCCATCAGAGGAGGGAATGAGCAGTTCTTC.

This clonotype was seen many times. This chain joins TRBV7-2 and TRBJ2-7, with 7 bases fitting TRBD1. There are 14 residues in the CDR3. CDR1 is SGHTA, CDR2 FQGNSA, per germline. J was trimmed by 5 bases and V by 3 bases; bases with no gene match: 7. The CDR3 loop reads CASSFAGGTHEQYF. For the CDR3, the DNA is TGTGCCAGCAGCTTCGCAGGGGGTACGCACGAGCAGTACTTC.

Many counts were recorded for this clonotype. The gene calls are TRBV20-1 and TRBJ2-7; 7 positions match TRBD2. J gave up 3 bases and V 0 bases, and 11 bases lay outside the gene matches. The V gene's germline CDR1 is DFQATT and CDR2 SNEGSKA (reference sequence). This CDR3 has 16 residues. CDR3 DNA sequence: TGCAGTGCTAGAGATCCCTCGGCTAGCGGAGGCTACGAGCAGTACTTC. Translating it yields CSARDPSASGGYEQYF.

This clonotype was found many times. The chain couples TRBV12-3 or TRBV12-4 to TRBJ1-6; TRBD1 agrees at 7 bases. The trim removed 5 bases at V and 10 bases at J, leaving 8 bases unmatched. The CDR3 loop spans 14 amino acids. The CDR3 region is CASSNTGVGSPLHF. The DNA of the CDR3 is TGTGCCAGCAGTAATACAGGGGTAGGCTCACCCCTCCACTTT.